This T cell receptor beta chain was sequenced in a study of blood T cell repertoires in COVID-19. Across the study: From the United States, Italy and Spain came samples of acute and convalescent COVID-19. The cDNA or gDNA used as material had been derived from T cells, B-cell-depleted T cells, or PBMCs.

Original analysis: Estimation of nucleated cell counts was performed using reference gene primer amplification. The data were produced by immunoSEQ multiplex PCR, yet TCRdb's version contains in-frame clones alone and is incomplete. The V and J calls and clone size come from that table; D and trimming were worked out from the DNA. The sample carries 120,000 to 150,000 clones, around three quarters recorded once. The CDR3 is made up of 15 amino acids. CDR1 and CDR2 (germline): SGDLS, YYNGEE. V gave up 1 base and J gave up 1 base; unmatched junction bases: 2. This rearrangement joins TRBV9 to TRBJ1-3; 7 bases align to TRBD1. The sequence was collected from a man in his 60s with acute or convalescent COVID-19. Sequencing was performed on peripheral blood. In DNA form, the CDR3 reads TGTGCCAGCAGCGTATGGGACAGATCTGGAAACACCATATATTTT. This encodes CASSVWDRSGNTIYF.